The 24 T cell receptor beta chains in this list originate from one sample, sequenced in a study of blood T cell repertoires in COVID-19. Sequencing used immunoSEQ multiplex PCR; TCRdb keeps in-frame clones, though not all of them. The sample shows under 300,000 clones, 86% of them seen only once. Sequenced: PBMCs or T cells enriched from blood (not recorded which). Receptors were obtained from a woman between 35 and 50 years old with acute COVID-19.

The V call is TRBV6-6, the J call TRBJ1-5, with 7 bases identical to TRBD1. Germline trimming cut 7 bases from V and 4 bases from J; bases unmatched to any gene: 4. The V gene's germline CDR1 is MNHNY and CDR2 SVGAGI (reference sequence). The CDR3 has 13 amino acids. CDR3 nucleotides: TGTGCCAGCATACAGGGACAGAATCAGCCCCAGCATTTT. Its translation is CASIQGQNQPQHF.

The table lists this clone with a count of one. V usage is TRBV5-6 and J usage is TRBJ1-1, with 7 bases matching TRBD1. Germline CDR1 and CDR2: SGHDT and YYEEEE. Losses at the gene ends were 4 bases for V and 7 bases for J; bases not matched to a gene: 7. The CDR3 runs 13 residues. This CDR3 is CASSHGGTVEAFF. CDR3 coding DNA: TGTGCCAGCAGCCATGGGGGGACAGTTGAAGCTTTCTTT.

The chain has TRBV3-1 (or the pseudogene TRBV3-2) and TRBJ2-7, with 7 bases lining up with TRBD2. Germline values: CDR1 LGHDT, CDR2 YNNKEL (reference sequence). The ends lost 4 bases at V and 0 bases at J; junction bases unmatched: 9. The CDR3 is 16 amino acids. The CDR3 coding sequence is TGTGCCAGCAGCCGGGGTTCGGGCGGGGGCTCCTACGAGCAGTACTTC. Translation: CASSRGSGGGSYEQYF.

This clone was seen only a few times. The genes are TRBV4-1 and TRBJ2-7; 12 positions agree with TRBD2. CDR1 is MGHRA and CDR2 is YSYEKL in the germline V gene. V gave up 4 bases and J gave up 0 bases; unmatched junction bases: 4. This CDR3 has 16 amino acids. The CDR3 protein is CASSPPTSGSSYEQYF. Here the CDR3 DNA reads TGCGCCAGCAGCCCCCCGACTAGCGGGAGCTCCTACGAGCAGTACTTC.

The chain joins TRBV5-1 to TRBJ2-3; possible D gene TRBD2, 6 bases. V was cut by 6 bases and J by 4 bases, with 21 bases left in between. This CDR3 spans 16 amino acids. Germline lookup yields CDR1 SGHRS and CDR2 YFSETQ. CDR3 loop: CASTGGRELRADTQYF. For the CDR3, the DNA is TGCGCCAGCACCGGGGGACGGGAGCTTAGGGCAGATACGCAGTATTTT.

The chain's CDR3 is CAISERLAGFSYNEQFF. The CDR3 nucleotides are TGTGCCATCAGTGAGAGGCTAGCGGGATTTTCCTACAATGAGCAGTTCTTC. The gene calls are TRBV10-3 and TRBJ2-1, with 9 bases that match TRBD2. V lost 2 bases, J lost 1 base, and 6 bases stayed unmatched. The CDR3 runs 17 residues. Per germline, CDR1 ENHRY and CDR2 SYGVKD.

The V gene is TRBV6-5, the J gene TRBJ1-3, with D perhaps TRBD1 (5 bases). V lost 0 bases, J lost 4 bases, and 10 bases lay in between. The CDR3 contains 15 residues. CDR1 MNHEY and CDR2 SVGAGI come from the germline V gene. The CDR3 nucleotides are TGTGCCAGCAGTTACTCGATACACAGGGGAAACACCATATATTTT. This gives the protein CASSYSIHRGNTIYF.

The chain is built from TRBV5-1 and TRBJ2-2; 8 positions agree with TRBD2. Per the germline V gene, CDR1 is SGHRS and CDR2 is YFSETQ. Unmatched junction bases numbered 9, after V lost 3 bases and J lost 2 bases. The CDR3 contains 17 residues. The CDR3 sequence is CASSSRGAGANTGELFF. CDR3 DNA: TGCGCCAGCAGCTCCCGTGGAGCGGGAGCCAACACCGGGGAGCTGTTTTTT.

The V gene is TRBV2, the J gene TRBJ1-1, with 8 bases matching TRBD1. With 7 bases clipped from V and 2 bases from J, the junction kept 6 bases outside the gene matches. CDR3 length: 14 residues. Germline lookup yields CDR1 SNHLY and CDR2 FYNNEI. In nucleotides, the CDR3 is TGTGCCAGCACGCGGGGACAGGTAAACACTGAAGCTTTCTTT. Its translation is CASTRGQVNTEAFF.

The chain employs TRBV2 and TRBJ1-2, with TRBD1 matching over 10 bases. The V and J ends lost 6 bases and 6 bases, in that order; junction bases with no gene match: 10. The CDR3 has 15 amino acids. Germline V gives CDR1 SNHLY, CDR2 FYNNEI. Here the CDR3 DNA reads TGTGCCAGCAGCAGGTTAGGACAGGGGGTCGATGGCTACACCTTC. It specifies CASSRLGQGVDGYTF.

This clone was counted a few times. V is TRBV5-4 and J is TRBJ1-2; 10 bases map to TRBD1. Trimming cost V 6 bases and J 6 bases; bases outside gene matches: 5. The CDR3 consists of 13 residues. The germline V gene encodes CDR1 SGHNT and CDR2 YYREEE (reference sequence). The CDR3 DNA reads TGTGCCAGCACCCGGACAGGGGGGCATGGCTACACCTTC. It translates to CASTRTGGHGYTF.

V is TRBV15 and J is TRBJ1-1; TRBD1 might be the D (6 bases). Per germline, CDR1 LNHNV and CDR2 YYDKDF (reference sequence). CDR3 size: 16 residues. Trimming pared 2 bases from V and 2 bases from J, leaving 15 bases between. DNA of the CDR3: TGTGCCACCAGCAGACCACGGACAGCCCCTAACACTGAAGCTTTCTTT. This gives the protein CATSRPRTAPNTEAFF.

In its sample, this clone was seen once. The CDR3: CASSLLGAGDRGSYEQYF. DNA for the CDR3: TGTGCCAGCAGCTTGCTCGGGGCCGGGGACAGGGGATCCTACGAGCAGTACTTC. The chain is built from TRBV5-6 and TRBJ2-7, with TRBD1 matching 10 bases. CDR1 and CDR2 (germline): SGHDT, YYEEEE. The V gene end was trimmed by 1 base and the J gene end by 1 base; junction bases not matched to a gene: 11. The length of the CDR3 is 18 residues.

In this sample, this clone turned up a few times. This chain links TRBV7-3 with TRBJ2-3; tentative D call: TRBD2 (6 bases). Germline assignment: CDR1 SGHTA and CDR2 FQGTGA. Trimming cost V 2 bases and J 1 base, with 10 bases left between them. The CDR3 extends over 15 amino acids. The CDR3 DNA reads as TGTGCCAGCAGCTTACCCACGGGAGGCACAGATACGCAGTATTTT. Translating it yields CASSLPTGGTDTQYF.

The gene calls are TRBV11-2 and TRBJ1-5; the D gene is possibly TRBD1 (5 bases). CDR1 is SGHAT and CDR2 is FQNNGV in the germline V gene. V was shortened by 0 bases and J by 7 bases, with 10 bases between the two germline ends. The length of the CDR3 is 14 residues. The CDR3 coding sequence is TGTGCCAGCAGCTTAGACGGGTCAGGGCAGCCCCAGCATTTT. This sequence encodes CASSLDGSGQPQHF.

The chain combines TRBV27 with TRBJ2-3; D possibly corresponds to TRBD2 (5 bases). Trimming took 6 bases from V and 3 from J, leaving 13 bases between them. CDR3 length equals 14 residues. Germline CDR1 and CDR2: MNHEY and SMNVEV (reference sequence). CDR3 sequence (DNA): TGTGCCAGCAGGCCTATTGGGGAGACAGATACGCAGTATTTT. This codes for CASRPIGETDTQYF.

The chain joins TRBV25-1 to TRBJ2-1, with 10 positions matching TRBD2. Trimming at V came to 5 bases and at J to 6 bases, leaving 10 bases not matched to a gene. This CDR3 has 16 amino acids. Germline V gene lookup returns CDR1 MGHDK and CDR2 SYGVNS. CDR3 nucleotide sequence: TGTGCCAGCAGTTTGGGGCTAGCGGGAGTGGTCAATGAGCAGTTCTTC. Protein sequence: CASSLGLAGVVNEQFF. The whole variable domain, filled in from reference TRBV25-1 and TRBJ2-1, reads EADIYQTPRYLVIGTGKKITLECSQTMGHDKMYWYQQDPGMELHLIHYSYGVNSTEKGDLSSESTVSRIRTEHFPLTLESARPSHTSQYLCASSLGLAGVVNEQFFGPGTRLTVL.

This chain links TRBV6-1 with TRBJ2-1, with D possibly matching TRBD2 (5 bases). CDR1 and CDR2 from the germline V gene are MNHNS and SASEGT. CDR3 size: 15 residues. The germline V and J ends were trimmed by 3 bases and 5 bases, with 14 bases remaining between them. CDR3 bases: TGTGCCAGCAGTGATTTTGGCGGGCCGAACAATGAGCAGTTCTTC. Encoded protein: CASSDFGGPNNEQFF.

The J gene is TRBJ2-1, the V gene TRBV15; D gene unclear. The length of the CDR3 is 12 residues. Trimming removed 0 bases from V and 8 bases from J, with 5 bases in between. Germline CDR1 LNHNV, CDR2 YYDKDF (reference sequence). This CDR3 is CATSRDEDEQFF. The CDR3 DNA is TGTGCCACCAGCAGAGATGAGGATGAGCAGTTCTTC.

This clone was picked up a small number of times. J is TRBJ2-7 and V is TRBV18; a possible D gene is TRBD1 (6 bases). In germline, CDR1 is KGHSH, CDR2 LQKENI. The V end lost 5 bases, the J end lost 2 bases, and 16 bases lay between the germline ends. The CDR3 totals 15 residues. This CDR3 reads CASSAGAKAPYEQYF. CDR3 DNA sequence: TGTGCCAGCTCAGCAGGGGCGAAGGCTCCCTACGAGCAGTACTTC. Supplemented by reference TRBV18 and TRBJ2-7, the full variable domain reads NAGVMQNPRHLVRRRGQEARLRCSPMKGHSHVYWYRQLPEEGLKFMVYLQKENIIDESGMPKERFSAEFPKEGPSILRIQQVVRGDSAAYFCASSAGAKAPYEQYFGPGTRLTVT.

The chain links TRBV2 to TRBJ2-5; 14 bases agree with TRBD2. In germline, CDR1 is SNHLY, CDR2 FYNNEI. The CDR3 length is 15 residues. The junction had 2 bases not matched to a gene; V was cut back by 4 bases and J by 4 bases. CDR3 bases: TGTGCCAGCAGTGGGGGACTAGCGGGAGCAGAGACCCAGTACTTC. This encodes CASSGGLAGAETQYF.

The chain couples TRBV2 to TRBJ1-5; 7 nucleotides line up with TRBD1. CDR3 size: 13 residues. V shed 10 bases, J shed 4 bases, and the junction held 7 bases outside the gene matches. In germline, CDR1 is SNHLY, CDR2 FYNNEI. Written as DNA, the CDR3 is TGTGCCACCACGGGGACAGAGAATCAGCCCCAGCATTTT. Protein sequence: CATTGTENQPQHF. Variable domain in full (rest from reference TRBV2 and TRBJ1-5): EPEVTQTPSHQVTQMGQEVILRCVPISNHLYFYWYRQILGQKVEFLVSFYNNEISEKSEIFDDQFSVERPDGSNFTLKIRSTKLEDSAMYFCATTGTENQPQHFGDGTRLSIL.

The gene calls are TRBV2 and TRBJ2-3; D might be TRBD2 (6 bases). This CDR3 spans 15 amino acids. The germline V gene has CDR1 SNHLY and CDR2 FYNNEI. Trimming removed 3 bases at V and 4 bases at J, with 14 bases between. This CDR3 reads CASSELETSSDTQYF. CDR3 bases: TGTGCCAGCAGTGAGCTCGAGACTAGTTCAGATACGCAGTATTTT. The full variable domain, its missing parts supplied by reference TRBV2 and TRBJ2-3, is EPEVTQTPSHQVTQMGQEVILRCVPISNHLYFYWYRQILGQKVEFLVSFYNNEISEKSEIFDDQFSVERPDGSNFTLKIRSTKLEDSAMYFCASSELETSSDTQYFGPGTRLTVL.

V is TRBV18 and J is TRBJ2-7; weak D call: TRBD1 (5 bases). Germline-derived CDR1 and CDR2 are KGHSH and LQKENI. Trimming stripped 3 bases from V and 3 bases from J, with 15 bases between. This CDR3 spans 15 amino acids. This chain's CDR3 is CASSPGREYIYEQYF. CDR3 coding DNA: TGTGCCAGCTCACCTGGCAGGGAATATATCTACGAGCAGTACTTC.